This paragraph covers one T cell receptor (beta chain) sequence. This sample stems from a study of Ad26.COV2.S vaccination and SARS-CoV-2 variants. Germline trimming cut 6 bases from V and 6 bases from J; bases unmatched to any gene: 4. This CDR3 has 13 residues. Germline V lookup: CDR1 MNHEY, CDR2 SVGAGI. TCRdb's table, derived via immunoSEQ multiplex PCR, lists solely in-frame clones and lacks some. The sample carries hundreds of thousands of clones, 89% recorded once. Sample treatment: around 19 received Ad26.COV2.S at low or high dose, single or two shots; a few received placebo; per-sample allocation not given. Day 63 after the first vaccine or placebo injection was the time point for sampling.

The TCR comes from a person aged 18-65 years who received the Ad26.COV2.S COVID-19 vaccine or a placebo. Sequencing used peripheral blood, obtained in a trial of Ad26.COV2.S vaccine versus placebo. This rearrangement joins TRBV6-5 to TRBJ1-5; TRBD1 matches 8 bases. The CDR3 is CASRQGVGQPQHF. CDR3 sequence (DNA): TGTGCCAGCAGACAGGGGGTTGGTCAGCCCCAGCATTTT.